This T cell receptor beta chain originates from a study of identical twins (TCRdb year 2016). Regarding the research as a whole: The study deep-sequenced TCR alpha and beta repertoires from monozygotic twins, unrelated adults of various ages and cord blood to test whether fetal clonotypes persist. To rule out contamination, the twin experiments were replicated at different times with different library preparation protocols. Study-wide conclusions, independent of this receptor: Abundant cord blood beta clonotypes had fewer insertions, young adult naive repertoires showed a similar but weaker trend, and memory repertoires showed no such trend. Recombination models systematically underestimated out-of-frame TCR alpha sharing in monozygotic twins but agreed with sharing between unrelated individuals. Because the same donors could not be followed over many years, the conclusions relied on cross-sectional statistical analysis. Excess twin sharing in beta out-of-frame sequences was weaker because fewer shared sequences lowered the signal-to-noise ratio. Zero-insertion analyses could be partly confounded by invariant T cells such as MAIT and iNKT, although diverse VJ usage argued against such confounding for most clonotypes. Compared with coincidental sharing between unrelated individuals, out-of-frame TCR alpha sequences shared between twins showed an excess of sequences with low generation probability.

Every donor was a healthy Caucasian. The study also sequenced three unrelated non-twin adults: a male aged 18 to 30, a male aged 50 to 60 and a female aged 50 to 60. Using Miltenyi CD45RO+ enrichment and human naive T-cell isolation kits, memory (CD45RO+) and naive T cells were isolated from PBMC. In regard to this clonotype: This receptor's antigen is unknown. The record has no base qualities; no much larger clone is one base away.

Based on the germline V gene, the CDR1 and CDR2 sequences are SGHTA and FQGNSA. Including the terminal cysteine and phenylalanine, the CDR3 comprises 15 residues. Solely the CDR3 DNA is kept, with 45 bases framed from the first base. V is cut back by 1 base and J by 4 bases, with 3 bases in the junction unmatched. The method was 5' RACE. The reads were generated on an Illumina HiSeq 2000. A universal primer binding site was added through template switching, and the final cDNA carried a unique molecular identifier so that TCR cDNA molecules could be counted accurately. First-strand cDNA for TCR alpha and beta chains was synthesized from specific primers in the conserved constant-segment region. To control for contamination, each cDNA library was double barcoded with a SMART-Mk sample barcode plus Illumina barcodes. TruSeq adapter sequences and Illumina sample barcodes were added in two successive PCR steps. The TCR alpha and beta cDNA libraries were sequenced on the Illumina HiSeq platform using custom primers. The authors' analysis ran thus. Unique molecular identifiers were extracted from raw reads with MiGEC, and CDR3 positions were determined with MiXCR. Recombination models were inferred per individual with the repgenHMM and IGoR tools using an EM algorithm. The tcR package in R was used for shared clonotype analysis, with sharing normalized by the product of cloneset sizes. Out-of-frame nonproductive sequences were analyzed to study raw recombination free of thymic and clonal selection effects. TCRdb reworked the public reads: Q25 trimming with fastp, MiXCR clone assembly, productive beta chains retained. Entries that share a CDR3 protein sequence are merged under the most common genes and DNA. The authors' filters were not applied to this entry. The sample includes about 700,000 distinct CDR3 sequences, with around 6.1% observed a single time. Together, the top ten hold 1.5% to 2% of the sample.

The sequence was obtained from a man aged 18 to 30 in good health. The sample was naive T cells sorted from blood. The cell subset or site label of this sample denotes: cells isolated with a human naive T-cell isolation kit. The chain joins TRBV7-2 to TRBJ2-7, and TRBD2 aligns with 11 junction nucleotides. The CDR3 region has the sequence CASSLEGLAVYEQYF. The sequenced DNA is TGTGCCAGCAGCTTAGAGGGACTAGCGGTTTACGAGCAGTACTTC.